This is a list of T cell receptor beta chains from one sample in a study of metastatic and nonmetastatic thyroid tumors. TCRdb reassembled clones from the PCR reads with MiXCR. The table records about 82,000 clones, roughly an eighth of them present only once. Sequenced: tumor tissue. These receptors were taken from a female donor with papillary thyroid cancer or a benign thyroid nodule (not recorded which). Some clones in this sample may be carry-over from other donors' samples. Both conserved end residues are part of each CDR3. The D gene is left open where the match is weak. Size tells how often a clone was seen (once, few, many) or the class of an expanded clone, and some rows leave it out.

>TRBJ1-4|15|many|.|TRBV19
CASRGLGDFNEKLFF
TGTGCCAGTAGGGGCCTAGGGGACTTTAATGAAAAACTGTTTTTT
>TRBJ2-7|17|.|TRBD2|TRBV24-1
CATSYWEETSGIHEQYF
TGTGCCACCAGTTATTGGGAAGAGACTAGCGGGATACACGAGCAGTACTTC
>TRBJ2-7|12|many|.|TRBV6-1
CASKGNSYEQYF
TGTGCCAGCAAGGGGAACTCCTACGAGCAGTACTTC
>TRBJ2-1|15|.|.|TRBV20-1
CSARDSRTFGNEQFF
TGCAGTGCTAGAGATTCACGGACTTTTGGGAATGAGCAGTTCTTC
>TRBJ2-2|16|few|.|TRBV28
CASSRFRVRITGELYF
TGTGCCAGCAGCCGCTTTAGGGTACGAATCACCGGGGAGCTGTATTTT
>TRBJ2-7|13|many|.|TRBV5-1
CASSLGESYEQYF
TGCGCCAGCAGCTTGGGGGAAAGCTACGAGCAGTACTTC
>TRBJ2-1|13|many|.|TRBV2
CASSSPLRNEQFF
TGTGCCAGCAGCTCTCCACTACGCAATGAGCAGTTCTTC
>TRBJ2-7|15|many|.|TRBV27
CASSLRRARHYEQYF
TGTGCCAGCAGTTTAAGGCGGGCAAGGCACTACGAGCAGTACTTC
>TRBJ2-1|15|.|.|TRBV18
CASSPKGVSYNEQFF
TGTGCCAGCTCGCCGAAGGGGGTATCCTACAATGAGCAGTTCTTC
>TRBJ2-1|15|many|TRBD2|TRBV20-1
CSALSGRAMYNEQFF
TGCAGTGCTCTTAGCGGGAGGGCCATGTACAATGAGCAGTTCTTC
>TRBJ2-7|15|many|.|TRBV30
CAWSPLGGASYEQYF
TGTGCCTGGAGCCCTCTAGGGGGAGCCTCCTACGAGCAGTACTTC
>TRBJ1-1|13|many|.|TRBV20-1
CSSGVRGNTEAFF
TGCAGCTCCGGGGTGAGGGGAAACACTGAAGCTTTCTTT
>TRBJ2-1|15|many|TRBD2|TRBV7-2
CASSLAAGTSSKQFF
TGTGCCAGCAGCTTAGCGGCTGGGACTAGCAGCAAGCAGTTCTTC
>TRBJ2-5|14|.|TRBD1|TRBV19
CASDPGQGRQTHYF
TGTGCCAGTGATCCGGGACAGGGTAGACAGACCCATTACTTC
>TRBJ1-2|13|many|.|TRBV27
CASSLSGAYGYTF
TGTGCCAGCAGTTTATCAGGGGCCTATGGCTACACCTTC
>TRBJ2-7|13|few|.|TRBV12-3/TRBV12-4
CASAKQSSYEQYF
TGTGCCAGCGCAAAACAGTCATCCTACGAGCAGTACTTC
>TRBJ1-2|16|.|TRBD1|TRBV4-2
CASSSHGTGLHYGYAF
TGTGCCAGCAGCTCGCACGGGACAGGGCTTCACTATGGCTACGCCTTC
>TRBJ1-1|14|many|.|TRBV4-1
CASSQGAGNTEAFF
TGCGCCAGCAGCCAAGGGGCGGGGAACACTGAAGCTTTCTTT
>TRBJ2-3|14|.|.|TRBV7-2
CASSLRGSTDTHYF
TGTGCCAGCAGCTTACGGGGGAGCACAGATACTCATTATTTT
>TRBJ2-2|13|many|.|TRBV14
CASSQAGGRELFF
TGTGCCAGCAGCCAAGCAGGTGGCCGGGAGCTGTTTTTT
>TRBJ2-4|17|.|TRBD2|TRBV6-1
CASRLAEGGPGKNIQYF
TGTGCCAGCAGGCTAGCGGAGGGAGGGCCTGGCAAAAACATTCAGTACTTC
>TRBJ1-1|14|many|.|TRBV6-1
CATSPGWRNTEAFF
TGTGCCACAAGCCCAGGGTGGAGGAACACTGAAGCTTTCTTT
>TRBJ2-1|19|many|TRBD2|TRBV24-1
CATSDLAGTSGNRDNEQFF
TGTGCCACCAGTGATTTGGCCGGGACTAGCGGGAATCGGGACAATGAGCAGTTCTTC
>TRBJ1-5|19|many|TRBD1|TRBV11-3
CASRQSPDRGRCRPEPQHF
TGTGCCAGCAGGCAAAGTCCCGACAGGGGGCGATGCCGGCCGGAGCCCCAGCATTTT
>TRBJ1-1|13|many|.|TRBV7-9
CASSLASGTEAFF
TGTGCCAGCAGCTTAGCGAGTGGTACTGAAGCTTTCTTT
>TRBJ1-1|15|many|.|TRBV5-6
CASRSSGGPNTEAFF
TGTGCCAGCAGATCATCGGGCGGACCGAACACTGAAGCTTTCTTT
>TRBJ2-7|15|many|TRBD2|TRBV11-2
CASSPGLAGVHEQYF
TGTGCCAGCAGCCCCGGACTAGCGGGAGTTCACGAGCAGTACTTC
>TRBJ2-1|12|many|.|TRBV15
CATSRDLELQFF
TGTGCCACCAGCAGAGATTTGGAACTACAGTTCTTC
>TRBJ2-7|16|many|.|TRBV7-6
CASSQLPTSSGYEQYF
TGTGCCAGCAGCCAACTACCTACTAGCAGCGGTTACGAGCAGTACTTC
>TRBJ1-4|15|few|.|TRBV28
CASSFPWGHNEKLFF
TGTGCCAGCAGTTTTCCCTGGGGGCATAATGAAAAACTGTTTTTT
>TRBJ1-1|15|many|.|TRBV20-1
CSARRVGRLNTEAFF
TGCAGTGCTAGAAGGGTGGGGCGCTTGAACACTGAAGCTTTCTTT
>TRBJ2-4|17|.|.|TRBV5-6
CASSLIDRRLAKNIQYF
TGTGCCAGCAGCTTGATTGACAGGCGACTAGCCAAAAACATTCAGTACTTC
>TRBJ1-2|11|many|TRBD1|TRBV5-1
CASSEGAGYTF
TGCGCCAGCAGCGAGGGGGCTGGCTACACCTTC
>TRBJ2-5|17|many|TRBD2|TRBV5-1
CASSLANRLAAQETQYF
TGCGCCAGCAGCTTGGCGAATAGACTAGCGGCCCAAGAGACCCAGTACTTC
>TRBJ2-1|14|many|.|TRBV5-5
CASSPLSGTKEQFF
TGTGCCAGCAGCCCTCTGTCCGGCACAAAGGAGCAGTTCTTC
>TRBJ2-3|13|many|.|TRBV10-3
CTIRTEGTDTQYF
TGTACCATCAGGACTGAGGGGACAGATACGCAGTATTTT
>TRBJ1-1|13|many|.|TRBV27
CASRPLGDTEAFF
TGTGCCAGCAGGCCCTTAGGGGACACTGAAGCTTTCTTT
>TRBJ2-1|13|many|TRBD2|TRBV19
CASSIITSGEQFF
TGTGCCAGTAGTATAATCACTAGCGGTGAGCAGTTCTTC
>TRBJ2-7|13|many|TRBD2|TRBV7-9
CASSSSGSGEQYF
TGTGCCAGCAGCTCTAGCGGGAGTGGCGAGCAGTACTTC
>TRBJ2-1|18|.|TRBD2|TRBV11-1
CASSSPGTSGSIYNEQFF
TGTGCCAGCAGCTCCCCCGGGACTAGCGGGAGCATCTACAATGAGCAGTTCTTC
>TRBJ2-1|15|many|TRBD2|TRBV2
CASWAGTSGNGEQFF
TGTGCCAGCTGGGCCGGGACTAGCGGGAACGGGGAGCAGTTCTTC
>TRBJ2-7|11|many|.|TRBV29-1
CSVGGTYEQYF
TGCAGCGTTGGGGGAACCTACGAGCAGTACTTC
>TRBJ1-1|14|many|.|TRBV19
CASSPGTSNTEAFF
TGTGCCAGTAGTCCCGGGACATCGAACACTGAAGCTTTCTTT
>TRBJ2-2|15|.|.|TRBV18
CASSPRTANTGELFF
TGTGCCAGCTCACCACGGACAGCGAACACCGGGGAGCTGTTTTTT
>TRBJ2-3|16|.|.|TRBV4-2
CASSQRGSRTWDTQYF
TGTGCCAGCAGCCAAAGGGGCTCTAGGACATGGGATACGCAGTATTTT
>TRBJ1-1|12|many|.|TRBV29-1
CSVRVMNTEAFF
TGCAGCGTCAGGGTCATGAACACTGAAGCTTTCTTT
>TRBJ2-3|17|.|.|TRBV6-5
CASSYTGSQRSTDTQYF
TGTGCCAGCAGTTATACGGGGAGTCAGCGTAGCACAGATACGCAGTATTTT
>TRBJ1-1|13|many|.|TRBV25-1
CASSPGPNTEAFF
TGTGCCAGCAGTCCAGGGCCGAACACTGAAGCTTTCTTT
>TRBJ1-6|13|many|.|TRBV27
CASSFRYNSPLHF
TGTGCCAGCAGTTTCAGATATAATTCACCCCTCCACTTT
>TRBJ2-3|16|few|TRBD1|TRBV5-1
CASSLGTGSSTDTQYF
TGCGCCAGCAGCTTGGGGACAGGGTCTAGCACAGATACGCAGTATTTT
>TRBJ2-7|15|many|TRBD2|TRBV7-9
CASSPRTGTSHEQYF
TGTGCCAGCAGCCCACGGACTGGGACTAGCCACGAGCAGTACTTC
>TRBJ1-2|13|.|.|TRBV18
CASSPSDTRGYTF
TGTGCCAGCTCACCTTCCGATACCAGGGGCTACACCTTC
>TRBJ2-1|16|many|TRBD2|TRBV19
CASSPTGTAGEGEQFF
TGTGCCAGTAGTCCCACCGGGACTGCCGGGGAGGGTGAGCAGTTCTTC
>TRBJ2-3|15|many|TRBD2|TRBV5-1
CASSLDASGTDTQYF
TGCGCCAGCAGCTTGGATGCTAGCGGGACAGATACGCAGTATTTT
>TRBJ2-3|13|many|.|TRBV6-4
CASSRRPSDTQYF
TGTGCCAGCAGCCGGCGGCCCTCAGATACGCAGTATTTT
>TRBJ1-1|13|.|.|TRBV29-1
CSVSGRMNTEAFF
TGCAGCGTCAGCGGCAGGATGAACACTGAAGCTTTCTTT
>TRBJ2-7|14|many|TRBD1|TRBV20-1
CSARRDRDLLEQYF
TGCAGTGCTCGACGGGACAGGGACTTACTCGAGCAGTACTTC
>TRBJ2-2|14|many|.|TRBV5-4
CASSAFEGSGELFF
TGTGCCAGCAGCGCATTTGAGGGCAGCGGGGAGCTGTTTTTT
>TRBJ2-2|16|many|.|TRBV9
CASSPELSGYTGELFF
TGTGCCAGCAGCCCTGAGTTGAGCGGCTACACCGGGGAGCTGTTTTTT